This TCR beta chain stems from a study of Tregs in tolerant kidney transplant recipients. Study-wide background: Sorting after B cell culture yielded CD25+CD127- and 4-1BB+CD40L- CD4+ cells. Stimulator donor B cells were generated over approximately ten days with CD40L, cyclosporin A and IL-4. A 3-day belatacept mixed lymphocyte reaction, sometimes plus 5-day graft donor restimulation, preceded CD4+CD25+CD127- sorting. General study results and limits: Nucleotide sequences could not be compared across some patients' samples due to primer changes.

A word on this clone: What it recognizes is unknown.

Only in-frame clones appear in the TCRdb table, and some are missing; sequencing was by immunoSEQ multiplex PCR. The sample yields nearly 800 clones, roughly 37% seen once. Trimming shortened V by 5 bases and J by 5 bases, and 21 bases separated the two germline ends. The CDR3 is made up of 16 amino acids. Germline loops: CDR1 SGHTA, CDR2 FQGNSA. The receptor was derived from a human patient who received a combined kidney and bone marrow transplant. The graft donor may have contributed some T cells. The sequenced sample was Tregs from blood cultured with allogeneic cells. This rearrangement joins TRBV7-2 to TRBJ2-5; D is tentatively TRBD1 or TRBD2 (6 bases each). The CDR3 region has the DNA TGTGCCAGCAGCCCACGGGGGCGGTCGGACGGGGAGACCCAGTACTTC. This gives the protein CASSPRGRSDGETQYF.